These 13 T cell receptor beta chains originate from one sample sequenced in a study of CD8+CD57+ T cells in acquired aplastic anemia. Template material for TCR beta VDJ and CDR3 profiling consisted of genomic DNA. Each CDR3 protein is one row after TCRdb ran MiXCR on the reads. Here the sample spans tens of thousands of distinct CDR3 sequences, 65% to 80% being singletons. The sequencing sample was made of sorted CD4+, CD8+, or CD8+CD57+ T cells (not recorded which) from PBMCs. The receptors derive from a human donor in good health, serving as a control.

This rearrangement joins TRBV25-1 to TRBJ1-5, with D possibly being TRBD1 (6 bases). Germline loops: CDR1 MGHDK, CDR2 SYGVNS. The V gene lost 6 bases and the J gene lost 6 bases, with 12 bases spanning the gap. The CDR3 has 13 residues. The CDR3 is CASRGASGQPQHF. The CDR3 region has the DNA TGTGCCAGCAGGGGGGCTTCGGGTCAGCCCCAGCATTTT.

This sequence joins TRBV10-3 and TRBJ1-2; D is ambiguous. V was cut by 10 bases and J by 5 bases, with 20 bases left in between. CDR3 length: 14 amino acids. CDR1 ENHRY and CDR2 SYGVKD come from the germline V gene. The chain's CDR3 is CASKTSLARYGYTF. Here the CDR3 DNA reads TGTGCCAGCAAGACAAGCCTTGCGAGGTATGGCTACACCTTC.

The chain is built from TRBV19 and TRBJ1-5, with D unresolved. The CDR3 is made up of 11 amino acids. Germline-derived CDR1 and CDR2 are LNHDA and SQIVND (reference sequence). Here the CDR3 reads CANVGFQPQHF. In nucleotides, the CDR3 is TGTGCTAACGTCGGTTTTCAGCCCCAGCATTTT.

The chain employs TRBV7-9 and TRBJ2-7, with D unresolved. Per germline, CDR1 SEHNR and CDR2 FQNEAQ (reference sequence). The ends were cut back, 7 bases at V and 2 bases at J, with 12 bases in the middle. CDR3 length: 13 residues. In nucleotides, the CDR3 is TGTGCCAGCAACCCAGAAGTAGCCTACGAGCAGTACTTC. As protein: CASNPEVAYEQYF.

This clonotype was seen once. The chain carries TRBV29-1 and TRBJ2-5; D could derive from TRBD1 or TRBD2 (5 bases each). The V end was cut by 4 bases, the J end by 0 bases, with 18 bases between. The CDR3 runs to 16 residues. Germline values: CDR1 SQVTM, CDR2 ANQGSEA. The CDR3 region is CSVGRDRFLYQETQYF. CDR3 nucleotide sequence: TGCAGCGTTGGCAGGGACCGCTTCCTGTACCAAGAGACCCAGTACTTC.

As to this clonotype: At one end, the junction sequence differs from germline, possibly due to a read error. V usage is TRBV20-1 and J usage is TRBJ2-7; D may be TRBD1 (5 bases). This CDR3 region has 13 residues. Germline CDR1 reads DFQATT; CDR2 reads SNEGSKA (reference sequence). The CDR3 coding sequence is TGCAGCCTTCCAGGGTCGGGTTCATACGAGCAGTGCTTC. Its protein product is CSLPGSGSYEQCF.

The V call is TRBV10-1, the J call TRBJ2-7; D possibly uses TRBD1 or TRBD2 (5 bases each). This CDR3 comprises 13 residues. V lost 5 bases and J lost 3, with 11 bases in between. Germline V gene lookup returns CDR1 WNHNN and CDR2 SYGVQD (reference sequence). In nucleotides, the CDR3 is TGCGCCAGCAGTAGAGGGGTCAACTACGAGCAGTACTTC. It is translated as CASSRGVNYEQYF.

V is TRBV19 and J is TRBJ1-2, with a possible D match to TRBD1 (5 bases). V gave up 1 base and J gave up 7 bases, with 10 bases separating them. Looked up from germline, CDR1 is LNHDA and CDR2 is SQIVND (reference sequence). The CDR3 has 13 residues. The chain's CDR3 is CASSIGGDFGYTF. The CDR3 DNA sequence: TGTGCCAGTAGTATAGGGGGGGATTTTGGCTACACCTTC.

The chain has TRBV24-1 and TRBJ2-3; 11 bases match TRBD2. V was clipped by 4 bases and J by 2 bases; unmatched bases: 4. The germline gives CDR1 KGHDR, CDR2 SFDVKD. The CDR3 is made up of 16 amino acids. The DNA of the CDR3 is TGTGCCACCAGTGACTCGACTAGCGGGGACACAGATACGCAGTATTTT. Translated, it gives CATSDSTSGDTDTQYF.

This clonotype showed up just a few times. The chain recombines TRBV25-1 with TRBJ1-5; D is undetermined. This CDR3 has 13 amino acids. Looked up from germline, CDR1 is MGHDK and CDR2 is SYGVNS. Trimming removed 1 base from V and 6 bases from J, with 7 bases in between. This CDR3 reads CASSEWNGQPQHF. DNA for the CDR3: TGTGCCAGCAGTGAATGGAACGGTCAGCCCCAGCATTTT.

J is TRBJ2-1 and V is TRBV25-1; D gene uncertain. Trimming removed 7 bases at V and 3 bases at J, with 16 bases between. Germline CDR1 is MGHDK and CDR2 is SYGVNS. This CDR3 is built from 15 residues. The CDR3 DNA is TGTGCCAGCATGTCGGCAGAACGCCTCTACAATGAGCAGTTCTTC. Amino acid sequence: CASMSAERLYNEQFF.

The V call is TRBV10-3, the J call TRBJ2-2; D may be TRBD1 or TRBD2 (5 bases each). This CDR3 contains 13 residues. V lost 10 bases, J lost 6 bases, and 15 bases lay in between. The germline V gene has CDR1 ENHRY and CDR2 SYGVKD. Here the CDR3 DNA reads TGTGCCACACTCCAGGGAGAATCCGGGGAGCTGTTTTTT. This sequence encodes CATLQGESGELFF.

Here the CDR3 reads CATSRGQGVDTQYF. In DNA form, the CDR3 reads TGTGCCACCAGCAGGGGACAGGGAGTAGATACGCAGTATTTT. The gene calls are TRBV15 and TRBJ2-3; 9 bases are a match to TRBD1. Germline trimming cut 3 bases from V and 5 bases from J; bases unmatched to any gene: 3. CDR1 and CDR2 (germline): LNHNV, YYDKDF (reference sequence). This CDR3 region has 14 residues.